Below are 3 T cell receptor beta chains sequenced from a single sample in a study of blood T cell repertoires in COVID-19. TCRdb keeps only in-frame clones here, not all; method: immunoSEQ multiplex PCR. The data contain over 250,000 clones, more than 85% of them singletons. Sequencing used peripheral blood. The receptor source for this set is a person in their late teens or twenties with COVID-19, enrolled during active disease.

The chain uses TRBV24-1 and TRBJ1-5, with TRBD1 matching over 7 bases. The CDR3 has 16 amino acids. Germline assignment: CDR1 KGHDR and CDR2 SFDVKD. V was clipped by 4 bases and J by 2 bases; unmatched bases: 7. CDR3 nucleotide sequence: TGTGCCACCAGTGACACGACAGGGCTTGGCAATCAGCCCCAGCATTTT. Translation: CATSDTTGLGNQPQHF.

The chain carries TRBV5-6 and TRBJ2-1; the match to TRBD2 covers 10 bases. There are 15 residues in the CDR3. Germline V gene lookup returns CDR1 SGHDT and CDR2 YYEEEE. J was trimmed by 4 bases and V by 6 bases; bases with no gene match: 7. The CDR3 here is CASKVGLAAYNEQFF. The CDR3 DNA sequence: TGTGCCAGCAAGGTAGGACTAGCGGCTTACAATGAGCAGTTCTTC.

The gene calls are TRBV4-1 and TRBJ2-2; 7 bases map to TRBD2. Germline lookup yields CDR1 MGHRA and CDR2 YSYEKL. The CDR3 consists of 14 residues. J gave up 3 bases and V 5 bases, and 3 bases lay outside the gene matches. The CDR3 DNA is TGCGCCAGCAGCTATACTAGCGACACCGGGGAGCTGTTTTTT. Its translation is CASSYTSDTGELFF.